This TCR beta chain was captured by sequencing in a study of blood T cell repertoires in COVID-19. This clone was found once. Clones were read by immunoSEQ multiplex PCR, and TCRdb kept only the in-frame ones, dropping some. This sample has approximately 300,000 clones, with about 90% found just once. The germline CDR1 and CDR2 sequences are SGHTA and FQGNSA. Trimming cost V 0 bases and J 7 bases; bases outside gene matches: 0. The CDR3 is 14 amino acids. This TCR came from a man younger than 30 who had recovered from COVID-19. The sequenced material came from peripheral blood. The chain combines TRBV7-2 with TRBJ1-6; 7 nucleotides align to TRBD1. CDR3 residues: CASSLAGGNSPLHF. The CDR3 nucleotides read TGTGCCAGCAGCTTAGCAGGGGGCAATTCACCCCTCCACTTT.